This entry concerns a single T cell receptor (beta chain). Its antigen is still unknown. The PCR used 60 Vbeta and 13 Jbeta primers. The assay was immunoSEQ multiplex PCR, and TCRdb's table has in-frame clones only and misses some. The sample lists around 130,000 clones, 82% occurring once. These data come from a study of cytomegalovirus exposure and HLA in healthy donors. Study-level results: Later analysis demonstrated an association between a missense DCLRE1C variant and TCR beta V- and J-gene trimming.

Trimming stripped 8 bases from V and 4 bases from J, with 15 bases between. The CDR3 consists of 14 residues. Germline CDR1 reads LGHNA; CDR2 reads YSLEER. The chain has TRBV4-3 and TRBJ2-1; tentatively, D is TRBD1 (5 bases). Source material: PBMCs. The TCR sequence derives from a young woman in good health and CMV-seronegative. The CDR3 nucleotides read TGCGCCAGCTCAAGGGGCTACGGATACAATGAGCAGTTCTTC. This encodes CASSRGYGYNEQFF.